One sample yielded the 3 T cell receptor beta chains listed below, sequenced in a study of blood T cell repertoires in COVID-19 (dated by TCRdb to about 2020). Library preparation used the immunoSEQ multiplex PCR assay. Held by TCRdb, this immuneACCESS table contains in-frame sequences only and omits some clones. Under half of the omission traces to an unresolved V gene where checked; the cause of the rest is unknown. The sample profile shows 250,000 to 350,000 clones; around 90% of them were found once. The top ten clonotypes cover less than 1% of the sample. The sequenced sample was peripheral blood. These receptors were taken from a woman aged 40 to 50 who had recovered from COVID-19.

The V gene is TRBV7-3, the J gene TRBJ2-2; D perhaps matches TRBD1 (5 bases). Trimming left V 5 bases short and J 6 bases short, with 16 bases between. Germline-derived CDR1 and CDR2 are SGHTA and FQGTGA. CDR3 length: 15 residues. The CDR3 is CASSLRGTGPGELFF. DNA for the CDR3: TGTGCCAGCAGCCTAAGGGGTACAGGACCCGGGGAGCTGTTTTTT.

The rearrangement uses TRBV28 and TRBJ2-3; maybe TRBD2 (6 bases). CDR1 is MDHEN, CDR2 SYDVKM, per germline. The CDR3 sequence is 13 residues long. V was shortened by 6 bases and J by 4 bases, with 11 bases between the two germline ends. The CDR3 spells CASRDGGADTQYF. CDR3 coding DNA: TGTGCCAGCAGGGACGGAGGGGCAGATACGCAGTATTTT.

The rearrangement uses TRBV10-3 and TRBJ2-3; D unresolved. V lost 2 bases, J lost 2 bases, and 11 bases lay in between. The CDR3 covers 15 residues. Germline CDR1 reads ENHRY; CDR2 reads SYGVKD. CDR3: CAISEVEKNTDTQYF. In DNA form, the CDR3 reads TGTGCCATCAGTGAGGTAGAAAAGAACACAGATACGCAGTATTTT.